This TCR beta chain was sequenced for a study of blood T cell repertoires in COVID-19. The wider study: Samples representing acute and convalescent COVID-19 were sourced from the United States, Italy and Spain.

In the original processing: Quantification of nucleated cells was approximated via reference gene primer amplification. Some clones are missing from TCRdb's copy, which holds only in-frame ones; the method was immunoSEQ multiplex PCR. The V and J calls and clone size come from that table; D and trimming were worked out from the DNA. The sample lists about 51,000 clones; 86% were seen once. The CDR3 has 14 amino acids. Trimming pared 3 bases from V and 1 base from J, leaving 9 bases between. Germline CDR1 reads SEHNR; CDR2 reads FQNEAQ (reference sequence). The chain couples TRBV7-9 to TRBJ1-1, with D tentatively TRBD1 (5 bases). The clonotype originates from a man aged 60 to 75 with acute or convalescent COVID-19. Material: peripheral blood. CDR3 residues: CASSLGGGNTEAFF. The CDR3 bases are TGTGCCAGCAGCTTGGGGGGTGGGAACACTGAAGCTTTCTTT.